This is a list of T cell receptor beta chains from one sample in a study of beta chain features in type 1 diabetes. The assay was immunoSEQ multiplex PCR, and TCRdb's table has in-frame clones only and misses some. The table lists about 170,000 clones, approximately 8% of them singletons. Sequenced: central memory CD4+ T cells from blood. All receptors come from a man younger than 35 with type 1 diabetes. Each CDR3 is given with its conserved first and last residue. Fields, in order: D gene, clone size, J gene, V gene, CDR3 protein, CDR3 DNA. D genes are given only for firm matches. Clone sizes are given selectively: once, few, many, or a class where the clone is expanded.

D: TRBD1
size: -
J: TRBJ1-6
V: TRBV5-1
CDR3: CASSQEGQGTPLHF
DNA: TGCGCCAGCAGCCAAGAGGGACAGGGGACACCCCTCCACTTT

D: TRBD1
size: -
J: TRBJ1-1
V: TRBV28
CDR3: CASSSGTGFNEAFF
DNA: TGTGCCAGCAGTTCGGGGACAGGGTTTAATGAAGCTTTCTTT

D: TRBD1
size: few
J: TRBJ1-1
V: TRBV5-4
CDR3: CASSTTLTGSTEAFF
DNA: TGTGCCAGCAGCACCACCCTGACAGGGAGCACTGAAGCTTTCTTT

D: -
size: many
J: TRBJ2-3
V: TRBV5-1
CDR3: CASSPRLADTQYF
DNA: TGCGCCAGCAGCCCGAGGTTGGCAGATACGCAGTATTTT

D: -
size: -
J: TRBJ2-2
V: TRBV28
CDR3: CASSLTQTFTGELFF
DNA: TGTGCCAGCAGTTTAACCCAAACTTTCACCGGGGAGCTGTTTTTT

D: -
size: -
J: TRBJ2-7
V: TRBV6-1
CDR3: CASRGGAYEQYF
DNA: TGTGCCAGCAGGGGGGGTGCCTACGAGCAGTACTTC

D: -
size: few
J: TRBJ2-7
V: TRBV6-6
CDR3: CASMQANLNSYEQYF
DNA: TGTGCCAGCATGCAGGCGAACCTGAACTCCTACGAGCAGTACTTC

D: -
size: once
J: TRBJ2-2
V: TRBV30
CDR3: CAWASQSGAGELFF
DNA: TGTGCCTGGGCTAGCCAAAGCGGAGCCGGGGAGCTGTTTTTT

D: -
size: -
J: TRBJ2-5
V: TRBV4-2
CDR3: CASSQDQGGGLGETQYF
DNA: TGTGCCAGCAGCCAAGATCAGGGAGGGGGGCTAGGAGAGACCCAGTACTTC

D: -
size: few
J: TRBJ2-3
V: TRBV2
CDR3: CASLEDRFTDTQYF
DNA: TGTGCCAGTTTAGAGGACAGATTCACAGATACGCAGTATTTT

D: TRBD1
size: -
J: TRBJ1-6
V: TRBV5-1
CDR3: CASSPEGPGAGGPSPLHF
DNA: TGCGCCAGCAGCCCGGAGGGTCCCGGGGCAGGGGGGCCGTCACCCCTCCACTTT

D: TRBD2
size: few
J: TRBJ2-1
V: TRBV5-6
CDR3: CASGGGTYNEQFF
DNA: TGTGCCAGCGGCGGGGGGACCTACAATGAGCAGTTCTTC

D: -
size: -
J: TRBJ1-4
V: TRBV19
CDR3: CASSPIGQHNEKLFF
DNA: TGTGCCAGTTCCCCGATCGGACAGCACAATGAAAAACTGTTTTTT

D: TRBD2
size: -
J: TRBJ2-5
V: TRBV19
CDR3: CASSTGTSGIQETQYF
DNA: TGTGCCAGTAGTACCGGGACTAGCGGGATACAAGAGACCCAGTACTTC

D: TRBD1
size: few
J: TRBJ2-4
V: TRBV2
CDR3: CASSPDRTGALNIQYF
DNA: TGTGCCAGCAGTCCGGACCGGACAGGGGCCTTAAACATTCAGTACTTC

D: -
size: few
J: TRBJ2-1
V: TRBV5-6
CDR3: CASSSRTGRPLGDEQFF
DNA: TGTGCCAGCAGCTCAAGGACTGGGCGTCCCCTGGGTGATGAGCAGTTCTTC

D: -
size: few
J: TRBJ1-2
V: TRBV18
CDR3: CASSQGGTVAAGYGYTF
DNA: TGTGCCAGCTCCCAAGGAGGGACGGTGGCGGCAGGCTATGGCTACACCTTC

D: -
size: -
J: TRBJ2-1
V: TRBV7-7
CDR3: CASSLDSGGQQFF
DNA: TGTGCCAGCAGCTTAGATTCCGGCGGGCAGCAGTTCTTC

D: TRBD1
size: -
J: TRBJ2-3
V: TRBV28
CDR3: CASRRGGRTDTQYF
DNA: TGTGCCAGCAGGAGAGGGGGCCGCACAGATACGCAGTATTTT

D: TRBD1
size: -
J: TRBJ1-5
V: TRBV7-9
CDR3: CASSLRGGAGQPQHF
DNA: TGTGCCAGCAGCCTGCGAGGGGGCGCGGGACAGCCCCAGCATTTT

D: -
size: -
J: TRBJ2-5
V: TRBV6-5
CDR3: CASSQMRAGQETQYF
DNA: TGTGCCAGCAGCCAAATGAGGGCAGGACAGGAGACCCAGTACTTC

D: TRBD1
size: -
J: TRBJ2-7
V: TRBV27
CDR3: CASSSQGGIEQYF
DNA: TGTGCCAGCAGTTCACAGGGGGGTATCGAGCAGTACTTC

D: -
size: -
J: TRBJ2-2
V: TRBV21-1
CDR3: CASSNRTGGLAGELFF
DNA: TGTGCCAGCAGCAATAGGACAGGGGGCTTAGCCGGGGAGCTGTTTTTT

D: -
size: -
J: TRBJ1-2
V: TRBV5-1
CDR3: CASSLDNSLYGYTF
DNA: TGCGCCAGCAGCTTGGATAACAGCCTCTATGGCTACACCTTC

D: TRBD2
size: few
J: TRBJ2-3
V: TRBV5-1
CDR3: CASSAYGGASTDTQYF
DNA: TGCGCCAGCAGCGCCTACGGGGGGGCGAGCACAGATACGCAGTATTTT

D: -
size: few
J: TRBJ1-4
V: TRBV28
CDR3: CASRKGEANEKLFF
DNA: TGTGCCAGCAGGAAGGGGGAAGCTAATGAAAAACTGTTTTTT

D: -
size: few
J: TRBJ2-2
V: TRBV5-6
CDR3: CASSNKNTGELFF
DNA: TGTGCCAGCAGTAACAAGAACACCGGGGAGCTGTTTTTT

D: -
size: few
J: TRBJ1-6
V: TRBV10-3
CDR3: CAISVSVVGYNSPLHF
DNA: TGTGCCATCAGTGTTAGCGTCGTAGGGTATAATTCACCCCTCCACTTT

D: TRBD2
size: few
J: TRBJ2-3
V: TRBV28
CDR3: CASSPGGGSTDTQYF
DNA: TGTGCCAGCAGCCCCGGGGGGGGGTCCACAGATACGCAGTATTTT

D: TRBD1
size: -
J: TRBJ2-7
V: TRBV19
CDR3: CASTPGQEVRWWDEQYF
DNA: TGTGCCAGTACCCCGGGACAGGAGGTACGATGGTGGGACGAGCAGTACTTC

D: TRBD2
size: few
J: TRBJ2-3
V: TRBV28
CDR3: CASSFGRAVDTQYF
DNA: TGTGCCAGCAGTTTCGGGAGGGCGGTTGATACGCAGTATTTT

D: -
size: many
J: TRBJ2-5
V: TRBV7-2
CDR3: CASNTDQETQYF
DNA: TGTGCCAGCAATACAGATCAAGAGACCCAGTACTTC

D: TRBD1
size: -
J: TRBJ1-1
V: TRBV28
CDR3: CASSSGQGNTEAFF
DNA: TGTGCCAGCAGCTCGGGACAGGGGAACACTGAAGCTTTCTTT

D: TRBD1
size: few
J: TRBJ2-1
V: TRBV6-5
CDR3: CASSPTGESYNEQFF
DNA: TGTGCCAGCAGCCCAACAGGGGAATCCTACAATGAGCAGTTCTTC

D: -
size: -
J: TRBJ2-1
V: TRBV18
CDR3: CASSPRAGLSYNEQFF
DNA: TGTGCCAGCTCACCACGAGCGGGCCTCTCCTACAATGAGCAGTTCTTC

D: TRBD1
size: few
J: TRBJ2-1
V: TRBV5-4
CDR3: CASSWGQGTGEQFF
DNA: TGTGCCAGCAGCTGGGGACAGGGGACCGGAGAGCAGTTCTTC

D: -
size: few
J: TRBJ1-1
V: TRBV19
CDR3: CAAGRQGRTEAFF
DNA: TGTGCCGCCGGCCGGCAGGGAAGAACTGAAGCTTTCTTT

D: TRBD2
size: -
J: TRBJ2-3
V: TRBV18
CDR3: CASSPQASGSMPDTQYF
DNA: TGTGCCAGCTCACCACAGGCTAGCGGGAGCATGCCAGATACGCAGTATTTT

D: TRBD1
size: few
J: TRBJ2-7
V: TRBV6-6
CDR3: CASSSASGGEQYF
DNA: TGTGCCAGCAGTTCAGCCTCAGGGGGCGAGCAGTACTTC

D: -
size: -
J: TRBJ1-1
V: TRBV6-5
CDR3: CASSYSQRHTNTEAFF
DNA: TGTGCCAGCAGTTACTCCCAACGACACACGAACACTGAAGCTTTCTTT

D: -
size: few
J: TRBJ1-1
V: TRBV7-2
CDR3: CASSPVGGGTEAFF
DNA: TGTGCCAGCAGCCCCGTTGGGGGGGGCACTGAAGCTTTCTTT

D: TRBD1
size: -
J: TRBJ1-2
V: TRBV28
CDR3: CASSSPAGGGVYGYTF
DNA: TGTGCCAGCAGCTCACCCGCCGGAGGGGGCGTCTATGGCTACACCTTC

D: -
size: -
J: TRBJ2-3
V: TRBV5-4
CDR3: CASSSRRQSLNPDTQYF
DNA: TGTGCCAGCAGCTCACGCAGACAGTCCCTCAACCCAGATACGCAGTATTTT

D: TRBD2
size: few
J: TRBJ2-5
V: TRBV28
CDR3: CASSSSGTSQETQYF
DNA: TGTGCCAGCAGTAGCAGCGGGACTTCACAAGAGACCCAGTACTTC

D: TRBD1
size: few
J: TRBJ1-2
V: TRBV11-2
CDR3: CASSAGQGYGYTF
DNA: TGTGCCAGCAGCGCGGGACAGGGGTATGGCTACACCTTC

D: -
size: -
J: TRBJ1-4
V: TRBV4-2
CDR3: CASTGRAATNEKLFF
DNA: TGTGCCAGCACAGGGAGGGCAGCAACTAATGAAAAACTGTTTTTT

D: -
size: few
J: TRBJ1-5
V: TRBV6-6
CDR3: CASSYSVGQGVPQHF
DNA: TGTGCCAGCAGTTACTCGGTAGGACAAGGAGTGCCCCAGCATTTT

D: -
size: many
J: TRBJ1-2
V: TRBV20-1
CDR3: CSLQGNYGYTF
DNA: TGCAGTCTACAGGGAAACTATGGCTACACCTTC